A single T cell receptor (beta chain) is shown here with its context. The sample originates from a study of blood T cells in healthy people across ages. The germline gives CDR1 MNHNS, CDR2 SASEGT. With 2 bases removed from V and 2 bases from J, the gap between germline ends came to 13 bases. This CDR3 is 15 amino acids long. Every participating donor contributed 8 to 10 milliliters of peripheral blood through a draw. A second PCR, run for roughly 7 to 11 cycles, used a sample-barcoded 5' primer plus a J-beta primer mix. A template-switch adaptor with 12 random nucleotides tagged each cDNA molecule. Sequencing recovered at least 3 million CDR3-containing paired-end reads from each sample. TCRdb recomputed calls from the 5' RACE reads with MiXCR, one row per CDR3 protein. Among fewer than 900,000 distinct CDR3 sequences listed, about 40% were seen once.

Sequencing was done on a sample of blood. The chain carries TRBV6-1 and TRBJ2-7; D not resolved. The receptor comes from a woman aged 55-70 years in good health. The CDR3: CASSEPGRQAYEQYF. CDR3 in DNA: TGTGCCAGCAGTGAACCAGGTCGGCAGGCCTACGAGCAGTACTTC.